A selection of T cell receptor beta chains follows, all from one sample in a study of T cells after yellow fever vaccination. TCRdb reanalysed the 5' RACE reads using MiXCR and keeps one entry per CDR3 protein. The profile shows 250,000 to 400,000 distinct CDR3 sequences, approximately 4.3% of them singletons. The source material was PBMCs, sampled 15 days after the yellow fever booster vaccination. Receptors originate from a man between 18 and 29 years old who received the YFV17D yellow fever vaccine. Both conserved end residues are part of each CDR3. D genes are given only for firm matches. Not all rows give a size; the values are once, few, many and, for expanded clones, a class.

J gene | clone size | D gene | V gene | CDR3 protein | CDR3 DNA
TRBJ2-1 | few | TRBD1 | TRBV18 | CASSRGQGIDNEQFF | TGTGCCAGCTCACGGGGACAGGGGATCGACAATGAGCAGTTCTTC
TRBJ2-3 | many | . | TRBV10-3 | CAINAKDVQGTQYF | TGTGCCATCAATGCTAAGGACGTCCAGGGTACGCAGTATTTT
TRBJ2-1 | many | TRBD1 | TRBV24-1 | CATSGGTGAYNEQFF | TGTGCCACCAGTGGCGGGACAGGGGCCTACAATGAGCAGTTCTTC
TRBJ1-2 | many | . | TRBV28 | CASSPGPYGYTF | TGTGCCAGTAGTCCGGGGCCCTATGGCTACACCTTC
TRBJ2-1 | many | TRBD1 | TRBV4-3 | CASSQQRADRVNNEQFF | TGCGCCAGCAGCCAACAAAGGGCGGACAGGGTCAACAATGAGCAGTTCTTC
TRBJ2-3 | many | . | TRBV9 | CASSVVGSDDTQYF | TGTGCCAGCAGCGTAGTGGGTAGCGATGATACGCAGTATTTT
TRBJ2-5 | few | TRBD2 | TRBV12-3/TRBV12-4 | CASGLSGLAGGLNF | TGTGCCAGCGGGCTATCGGGACTAGCGGGGGGTCTGAACTTC
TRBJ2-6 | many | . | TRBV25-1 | CASSESHSGANVLTF | TGTGCCAGCAGTGAATCCCACTCTGGGGCCAACGTCCTGACTTTC
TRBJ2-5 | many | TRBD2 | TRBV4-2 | CASMAGGEQETQYF | TGTGCCAGCATGGCGGGGGGGGAACAAGAGACCCAGTACTTC
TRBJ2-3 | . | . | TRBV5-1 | CASSSRTDPHTQYF | TGCGCCAGCAGCTCCCGGACAGACCCCCATACGCAGTATTTT
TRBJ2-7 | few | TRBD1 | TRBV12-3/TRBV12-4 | CASSTGTGVYEQYF | TGTGCCAGCAGCACCGGGACAGGGGTGTACGAGCAGTACTTC
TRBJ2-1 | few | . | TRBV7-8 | CASSLERLIAHEQFF | TGTGCCAGCAGCTTAGAAAGGTTGATAGCCCATGAGCAGTTCTTC
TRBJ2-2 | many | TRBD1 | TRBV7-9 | CASSPWTGNTNTGELFF | TGTGCCAGCAGCCCCTGGACAGGGAACACGAACACCGGGGAGCTGTTTTTT
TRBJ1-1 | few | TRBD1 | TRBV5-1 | CASSSGTGESYTEAFF | TGCGCCAGCAGCTCCGGGACAGGGGAGAGCTACACTGAAGCTTTCTTT
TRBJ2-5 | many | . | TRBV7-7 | CASSPGGGRETQYF | TGTGCCAGCAGCCCGGGAGGGGGCAGAGAGACCCAGTACTTC
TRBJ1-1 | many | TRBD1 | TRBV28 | CASSKPGGWGTEAFF | TGTGCCAGCAGTAAACCAGGGGGCTGGGGGACTGAAGCTTTCTTT
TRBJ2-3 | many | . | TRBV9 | CASSLDSPTDTQYF | TGTGCCAGCAGCCTAGACTCCCCAACAGATACGCAGTATTTT
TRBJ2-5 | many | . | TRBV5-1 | CASSSLSSYQETQYF | TGCGCCAGCAGCTCCCTCTCTAGTTACCAAGAGACCCAGTACTTC
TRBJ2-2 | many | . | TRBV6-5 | CASSYDGGPAGELFF | TGTGCCAGCAGTTACGATGGGGGTCCCGCCGGGGAGCTGTTTTTT
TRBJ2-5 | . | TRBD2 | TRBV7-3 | CASSFQAGVETQYF | TGTGCCAGCAGCTTTCAAGCGGGGGTTGAGACCCAGTACTTC
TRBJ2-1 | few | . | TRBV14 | CASSQDGMVGDEQFF | TGTGCCAGCAGCCAAGATGGCATGGTGGGGGATGAGCAGTTCTTC
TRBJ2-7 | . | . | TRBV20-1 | CSARVADFYEQYF | TGCAGTGCTAGAGTCGCGGATTTCTACGAGCAGTACTTC
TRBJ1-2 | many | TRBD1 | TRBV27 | CASRSLDRGGYTF | TGTGCCAGCAGATCATTGGACAGGGGTGGCTACACCTTC
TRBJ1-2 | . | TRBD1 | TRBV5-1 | CASSSPGQGRSGYTF | TGCGCCAGCAGCTCTCCGGGACAGGGAAGGTCTGGCTACACCTTC
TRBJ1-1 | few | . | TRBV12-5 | CASGFGTPNTEAFF | TGTGCTAGTGGTTTCGGGACACCGAACACTGAAGCTTTCTTT
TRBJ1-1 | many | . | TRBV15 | CATRDVGGPTEAFF | TGTGCCACCCGGGATGTAGGCGGTCCCACTGAAGCTTTCTTT
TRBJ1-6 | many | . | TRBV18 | CASSPQSAYNSPLHF | TGTGCCAGCTCACCACAATCCGCCTATAATTCACCCCTCCACTTT
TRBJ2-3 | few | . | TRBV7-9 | CASSTRPAGDTQYF | TGTGCCAGCAGCACCCGACCGGCGGGGGATACGCAGTATTTT
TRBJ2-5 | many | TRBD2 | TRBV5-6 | CASSLRLAGEETQYF | TGTGCCAGCAGTCTTAGACTAGCGGGGGAAGAGACCCAGTACTTC
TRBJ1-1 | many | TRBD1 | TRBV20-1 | CSARERGTGAEAFF | TGCAGTGCTAGAGAAAGGGGGACAGGAGCTGAAGCTTTCTTT
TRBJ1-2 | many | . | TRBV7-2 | CASSFLGYYTF | TGTGCCAGCAGCTTCTTAGGGTACTACACCTTC
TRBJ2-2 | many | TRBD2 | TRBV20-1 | CSALIRLAPTGELFF | TGCAGTGCCTTAATACGACTAGCGCCGACCGGGGAGCTGTTTTTT
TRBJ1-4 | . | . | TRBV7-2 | CASSPQPATNEKLFF | TGTGCCAGCAGCCCCCAGCCGGCAACTAATGAAAAACTGTTTTTT
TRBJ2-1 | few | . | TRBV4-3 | CASSQDGWVAVGNEQFF | TGCGCCAGCAGCCAAGATGGATGGGTAGCGGTCGGCAATGAGCAGTTCTTC
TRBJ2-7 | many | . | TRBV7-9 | CASSRTGPREQYF | TGTGCCAGCAGCCGGACGGGACCCCGCGAGCAGTACTTC
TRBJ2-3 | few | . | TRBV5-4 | CASSLGLVSTDTQYF | TGTGCCAGCAGCTTGGGGCTAGTAAGCACAGATACGCAGTATTTT
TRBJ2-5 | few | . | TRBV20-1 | CSAREGEKTQYF | TGCAGTGCTAGAGAAGGGGAGAAGACCCAGTACTTC
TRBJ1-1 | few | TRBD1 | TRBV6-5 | CASSSQTGKGTEAFF | TGTGCCAGCAGTTCCCAGACAGGGAAGGGCACTGAAGCTTTCTTT
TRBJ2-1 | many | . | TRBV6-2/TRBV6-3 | CASSSIAQGNEQFF | TGTGCCAGCAGCTCCATTGCCCAGGGAAATGAGCAGTTCTTC
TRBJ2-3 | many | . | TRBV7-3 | CASSFGISERTQYF | TGTGCCAGCAGCTTCGGGATCTCTGAACGAACGCAGTATTTT
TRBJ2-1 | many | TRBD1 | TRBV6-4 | CASSNRGDEQFF | TGTGCCAGCAGCAACAGGGGAGATGAGCAGTTCTTC
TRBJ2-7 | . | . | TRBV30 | CAWSGTPARSYEQYF | TGTGCCTGGAGTGGTACGCCGGCGAGGTCCTACGAGCAGTACTTC
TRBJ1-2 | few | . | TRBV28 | CASSSPRTSVNYGYTF | TGTGCCAGCAGTTCTCCCAGGACTTCAGTTAACTATGGCTACACCTTC
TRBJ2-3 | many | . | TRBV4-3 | CASSQRSRTDTQYF | TGCGCCAGCAGCCAAAGATCCCGCACAGATACGCAGTATTTT
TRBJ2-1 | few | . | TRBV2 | CASSEVEQFF | TGTGCCAGCAGTGAGGTTGAGCAGTTCTTC
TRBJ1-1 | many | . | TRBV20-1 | CSAWHLNTEAFF | TGCAGTGCCTGGCACTTGAACACTGAAGCTTTCTTT